The source of this TCR beta chain is a study of T-cell memory formation after mild COVID-19. TCRdb re-derived calls from the 5' RACE reads in MiXCR, one entry per CDR3 protein. This table has around 250,000 distinct CDR3 sequences, approximately 15% appearing once. Study conclusions and caveats: Later expanders leaned CD4+, whereas clones that contracted between day 15 and 85 were balanced CD4/CD8.

In regard to this clonotype: The antigen is not known.

Sequenced material: PBMCs or a T cell subset sorted from them (not recorded which). This sequence originates from an adult woman who had mild COVID-19 (a few samples of this study predate the infection). Cell type and time point are not known.

CDR3: CASSQDSTTEAFF. As DNA, the CDR3 is TGTGCCAGCAGCCAGGACAGCACCACTGAAGCTTTCTTT. The V gene is TRBV11-2, the J gene TRBJ1-1, with TRBD1 as a possible D gene (6 bases). The CDR3 is 13 residues long. V gave up 5 bases and J gave up 4 bases, with 11 bases separating them. Germline CDR1 SGHAT, CDR2 FQNNGV.